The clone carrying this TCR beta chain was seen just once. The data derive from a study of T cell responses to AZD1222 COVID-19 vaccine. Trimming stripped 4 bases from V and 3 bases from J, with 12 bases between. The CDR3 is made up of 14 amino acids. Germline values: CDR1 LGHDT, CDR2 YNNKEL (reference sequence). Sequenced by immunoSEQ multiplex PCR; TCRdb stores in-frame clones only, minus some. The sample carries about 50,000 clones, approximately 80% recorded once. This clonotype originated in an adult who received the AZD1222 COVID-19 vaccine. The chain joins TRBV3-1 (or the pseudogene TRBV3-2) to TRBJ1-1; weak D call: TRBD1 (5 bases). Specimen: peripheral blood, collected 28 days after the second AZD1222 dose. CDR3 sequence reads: CASSRAGGDTEAFF. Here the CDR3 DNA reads TGTGCCAGCAGCCGGGCGGGGGGAGACACTGAAGCTTTCTTT.